A single sample is the source of the 21 T cell receptor beta chains below, sequenced in a study of response to subunit inactivated influenza vaccine. From the RT-PCR reads, TCRdb called clonotypes with MiXCR, one entry per CDR3 protein. The sample shows 500,000 to 600,000 distinct CDR3 sequences, around 15% of them seen only once. The sample here was PBMCs from blood, taken approximately 12 days after vaccination. The receptors shown here come from a middle-aged man who received an inactivated influenza vaccine.

This clonotype appeared many times. A read error may account for a junction end that differs from germline. The genes are TRBV12-3 or TRBV12-4 and TRBJ2-7; 9 bases match TRBD1. The CDR3 length is 14 residues. The CDR3 nucleotides are TGCGCCAGCAGCTTGGGGGGACAGGGCTACGAGCAGTACTTC. The encoded protein is CASSLGGQGYEQYF.

The sample holds a few counts of this clonotype. The chain employs TRBV7-9 and TRBJ2-5, with TRBD1 matching over 7 bases. The CDR3 is made up of 14 amino acids. The germline V gene has CDR1 SEHNR and CDR2 FQNEAQ (reference sequence). V lost 5 bases and J lost 2; bases outside the gene matches: 5. Here the CDR3 reads CASSAYRGQETQYF. The CDR3 coding sequence is TGTGCCAGCAGCGCGTACAGGGGTCAAGAGACCCAGTACTTC.

This chain uses TRBV6-2 or TRBV6-3 with TRBJ2-6; D is unresolved. Germline-derived CDR1 and CDR2 are MNHEY and SVGEGT. Trimming removed 7 bases from V and 0 bases from J, with 10 bases in between. This CDR3 is built from 15 residues. CDR3 loop: CASNKGYSGANVLTF. CDR3 bases: TGTGCCAGCAACAAAGGTTACTCTGGGGCCAACGTCCTGACTTTC.

CDR3 region: CATRPRGETNTEAFF. The CDR3 coding sequence is TGTGCCACCCGACCCCGAGGGGAAACGAACACTGAAGCTTTCTTT. The chain couples TRBV24-1 to TRBJ1-1; tentatively, D is TRBD1 (5 bases). This CDR3 spans 15 amino acids. Germline lookup yields CDR1 KGHDR and CDR2 SFDVKD. V was shortened by 9 bases and J by 1 base, with 17 bases between the two germline ends.

A few counts support this clonotype. The chain carries TRBV5-6 and TRBJ1-2; 7 positions agree with TRBD1. CDR3 size: 14 residues. Germline CDR1 and CDR2: SGHDT and YYEEEE. V gave up 1 base and J gave up 5 bases; unmatched junction bases: 5. The CDR3 DNA sequence: TGTGCCAGCAGCTTGAGTCACAGGGGATATGGCTACACCTTC. Its translation is CASSLSHRGYGYTF.

The chain joins TRBV27 to TRBJ2-1; D gene uncertain. The CDR3 runs to 14 residues. Germline V gene sequence: CDR1 MNHEY, CDR2 SMNVEV (reference sequence). The ends were cut back, 6 bases at V and 4 bases at J, with 13 bases in the middle. The CDR3 sequence is CASSLTSLYNEQFF. In nucleotides, the CDR3 is TGTGCCAGCAGCCTTACCTCACTGTACAATGAGCAGTTCTTC.

This clonotype has just a few counts. This chain links TRBV10-3 with TRBJ2-1; D is perhaps TRBD2 (5 bases). Germline-derived CDR1 and CDR2 are ENHRY and SYGVKD. The ends were cut back, 0 bases at V and 7 bases at J, with 13 bases in the middle. The CDR3 is 15 residues long. CDR3 sequence reads: CAISESEGARNEQFF. The CDR3 DNA reads as TGTGCCATCAGTGAGTCTGAGGGAGCGAGGAATGAGCAGTTCTTC.

J is TRBJ2-5 and V is TRBV6-5; D is undetermined. Between the trimmed V and J ends, which lost 0 bases and 4 bases, there was a span of 9 bases. Germline CDR1 MNHEY, CDR2 SVGAGI. This CDR3 contains 14 residues. CDR3 DNA: TGTGCCAGCAGTTACTCGATTCTGGCAGAGACCCAGTACTTC. Amino acid sequence: CASSYSILAETQYF.

This clonotype was detected only a few times. The chain is built from TRBV12-3 or TRBV12-4 and TRBJ2-4, with TRBD2 as a possible D gene (7 bases). V gave up 8 bases and J gave up 6 bases, with 17 bases separating them. The CDR3 extends over 14 amino acids. CDR3 coding DNA: TGTGCCAGCGGGTGGGGGGGGCGTGGAAACATTCAGTACTTC. It translates to CASGWGGRGNIQYF.

The V and J genes are TRBV6-5 and TRBJ2-3, with D hard to call. This CDR3 is built from 14 residues. V was clipped by 2 bases and J by 4 bases, with 10 bases between them. Germline V gene data show CDR1 as MNHEY and CDR2 as SVGAGI. The CDR3 DNA sequence: TGTGCCAGCAGTTACGGACGTCGGGCAGATACGCAGTATTTT. Amino acid sequence: CASSYGRRADTQYF.

The V and J genes are TRBV20-1 and TRBJ1-1, with TRBD1 identical over 12 bases. After removal of 3 bases from V and 11 bases from J, the junction contained 13 bases not matched to a gene. This CDR3 is 15 amino acids long. Germline loops: CDR1 DFQATT, CDR2 SNEGSKA (reference sequence). The CDR3 nucleotides are TGCAGTGCTAGGAACCGGGACAGGGGGCCGCTCAAGGCTTTCTTT. It yields the protein CSARNRDRGPLKAFF.

This clonotype was seen only a few times. V usage is TRBV5-1 and J usage is TRBJ2-2; D is unresolved. CDR1 and CDR2 (germline): SGHRS, YFSETQ. Deletions cut 4 bases from V and 6 bases from J, with 13 bases between. The CDR3 extends over 14 amino acids. CDR3 residues: CASSLDQPAGELFF. The CDR3 DNA is TGCGCCAGCAGCCTAGACCAGCCCGCCGGGGAGCTGTTTTTT.

This clonotype was found many times. The chain is built from TRBV10-3 and TRBJ1-1, with 7 bases that match TRBD1. V was clipped by 6 bases and J by 2 bases; unmatched bases: 6. Germline V lookup: CDR1 ENHRY, CDR2 SYGVKD. This CDR3 spans 14 amino acids. In DNA, the CDR3 is TGTGCCATCAGAAGACAGGGCGATAACACTGAAGCTTTCTTT. This sequence encodes CAIRRQGDNTEAFF.

This clonotype was seen a handful of times. J is TRBJ2-2 and V is TRBV10-3; D might be TRBD1 or TRBD2, each matching 6 bases. The CDR3 contains 16 residues. CDR1 and CDR2 (germline): ENHRY, SYGVKD. Trimming stripped 10 bases from V and 3 bases from J, with 21 bases between. The CDR3 loop reads CATTAHGGADTGELFF. For the CDR3, the DNA is TGTGCCACCACCGCTCACGGGGGCGCGGACACCGGGGAGCTGTTTTTT.

This clonotype was observed a handful of times. The chain employs TRBV3-1 and TRBJ2-2, with D perhaps being TRBD1 or TRBD2 (5 bases each). The CDR3 sequence is 14 residues long. Germline CDR1 reads LGHDT; CDR2 reads YNNKEL (reference sequence). Trimming took off 7 bases at V and 4 bases at J, with 13 bases between the two ends. The CDR3 here is CASTTGTRTGELFF. The CDR3 nucleotides are TGTGCCAGCACCACGGGGACCCGCACCGGGGAGCTGTTTTTT.

This clonotype came up a few times. This chain connects TRBV7-2 to TRBJ1-1; perhaps TRBD1 as D (5 bases). The V and J ends lost 3 bases and 2 bases respectively, with 13 bases between them. In germline, CDR1 is SGHTA, CDR2 FQGNSA. The CDR3 extends over 15 amino acids. DNA of the CDR3: TGTGCCAGCAGCTTCTCAGGAGACAGCAACACTGAAGCTTTCTTT. Translation gives CASSFSGDSNTEAFF.

The V and J genes are TRBV20-1 and TRBJ2-1; D might be TRBD1 or TRBD2, each matching 5 bases. The CDR3 totals 15 residues. The V gene lost 2 bases and the J gene lost 5 bases, with 16 bases spanning the gap. CDR1 and CDR2 from the germline V gene are DFQATT and SNEGSKA (reference sequence). The CDR3, as DNA: TGCAGTGCTAGACATCTTCGGGACGAAAACAATGAGCAGTTCTTC. Translated, it gives CSARHLRDENNEQFF.

Many counts were recorded for this clonotype. The chain has TRBV20-1 and TRBJ1-5; possible D gene TRBD1, 6 bases. The CDR3 totals 13 residues. Trimming left V 3 bases short and J 7 bases short, with 13 bases between. Germline-derived CDR1 and CDR2 are DFQATT and SNEGSKA (reference sequence). This CDR3 is CSARRTGRQPQHF. CDR3 nucleotides: TGCAGTGCTAGGCGTACAGGGAGACAGCCCCAGCATTTT.

This clonotype was seen ten or more times. This chain joins TRBV4-3 and TRBJ2-2, with 8 bases fitting TRBD1. This CDR3 contains 18 residues. The V and J ends lost 0 bases and 0 bases, in that order; junction bases with no gene match: 6. Germline V gene lookup returns CDR1 LGHNA and CDR2 YSLEER. CDR3 protein: CASSQETQGASNTGELFF. CDR3 coding DNA: TGCGCCAGCAGCCAAGAGACCCAGGGGGCCTCGAACACCGGGGAGCTGTTTTTT.

This clonotype was counted many times. The chain is built from TRBV27 and TRBJ2-5; 13 positions agree with TRBD2. J lost 6 bases, V lost 3 bases, and 4 bases had no gene match. This CDR3 comprises 15 residues. Germline CDR1 reads MNHEY; CDR2 reads SMNVEV (reference sequence). The CDR3 DNA follows: TGTGCCAGCAGTTTGGGGACTAGCGGGACTAAGACCCAGTACTTC. Amino acid sequence: CASSLGTSGTKTQYF.

As for this clonotype: A much larger clone sits a single nucleotide away, making a read error possible. The chain uses TRBV30 and TRBJ2-3; D is uncertain. The CDR3 length is 13 residues. Germline V CDR1 and CDR2: GTSNPN, SVGIG (reference sequence). CDR3 protein: CVWSVGSTDTQYF. The CDR3 DNA follows: TGTGTCTGGAGTGTAGGTAGCACAGATACGCAGTATTTT.